This TCR beta chain was identified during a study of cytomegalovirus exposure and HLA in healthy donors (dated by TCRdb to about 2017). Study-wide context: An earlier analysis of fewer than 750 of the donors reported roughly 300 Gb of sequence data and 117 million unique TCR beta sequences obtained from 150 million to 200 million T cells. An early release that covered about 600 HLA-typed donors contained approximately 320 gigabases of sequencing data and tens of millions of unique TCR sequences. Among the approximately 430 genotyped donors, approximately 81% belonged to the genetic ancestry cluster associated with self-reported Caucasian donors. The study was designed to test whether signatures of past pathogen exposure could be identified by cataloging public T cell receptors. The study used immunosequencing to profile the T cell repertoires of 666 subjects and linked those repertoires to cytomegalovirus serostatus. A separate validation cohort of 100 to 150 different subjects was used in addition to the roughly 670-subject first cohort. To predict cytomegalovirus infection status, the study combined high-throughput TCR immunosequencing, statistical association of individual TCRs with disease status, and machine learning. A later analysis re-examined previously published TCR beta repertoires from 600 to 700 donors and added high-resolution HLA genotyping to investigate patterns of TCR occurrence. The later analysis used no new phenotypic data to find candidate immune exposures, relying instead on TCR beta sequences and their occurrence across donors. In an earlier analysis of over 550 of the donors, high-throughput TCR beta sequencing was used to judge whether each TCR beta V gene segment behaved as functional or pseudogenic. Alongside the repertoire data, information on donor age, sex, ethnicity and CMV serostatus was compiled. In a later genetic analysis, genome-wide SNP genotypes for about 60% of the 666 donors were used, and that subset was treated as a discovery cohort. All discovery cohort repertoires had been generated on a single sequencing platform. Both class I and class II loci were covered by HLA typing, at four-digit resolution. The number of donors typed differed by locus, with 629-630 for A, B, C, DRB1 and DQB1, approximately 500 for DQA1, 600 to 610 for DPA1, and some 450 for DPB1. Four to six DR-DQ haplotypes were handled as single units for association and clustering, since linkage in the cohort was strong. On average, about 240,000 unique TCR beta nucleotide sequences were sequenced per donor among about 400 genotyped donors of the cohort, with roughly a sixth of those sequences being non-productive. On the study overall, not on this receptor specifically: In a later analysis, HLA-associated TCR beta chains showed more clonal expansion and lower generation probabilities than non-associated chains that were equally common. In vitro tests confirmed that a few of the cytomegalovirus-associated TCR beta chains recognize cytomegalovirus antigens. According to a later genetic analysis, donors in an Asian-associated ancestry cluster had fewer N-insertions in productive TCRs than the roughly 670-donor mean. In a later analysis, several top co-occurrence clusters were reported to appear linked to parvovirus B19, influenza, CMV and Epstein-Barr virus. While some public TCRs were present in many individuals, most TCR sequences turned up only very rarely across donors. Broadly in line with IMGT annotations, most TCR beta V segments showed up in productive rearrangements about 90% or about 30% of the time in an earlier analysis of 450 to 750 of the donors. A further reported finding was that TCR beta sequences accurately predicted the HLA-A and HLA-B alleles for most subjects in the first cohort. Because HLA typing was missing for some donors at each locus, association tests included only the typed subset. Because the 87-base-pair reads could not distinguish some IMGT-functional V segments, including TRBV6-2 and TRBV6-3, those segments were excluded. Specific HLA alleles were associated with 16,951 TCR beta sequences at a false discovery rate of 0.05 in a later analysis. The study gave a list of 150 to 200 TCR beta chains associated with cytomegalovirus. For the cohort, immune exposure information was limited to CMV serostatus. According to a later analysis, most CMV-associated TCR beta chains appeared to be HLA-restricted, and the HLA associations seemed to be driven largely by CMV exposure. In this cohort, only TCR beta chains were sequenced, and detectable features were limited by the absence of alpha or paired-chain data. Presence/absence analyses assumed roughly uniform sequencing depth across donors, an assumption that may not hold. The classifier was reported to diagnose cytomegalovirus status with high specificity and sensitivity in both the original and validation cohorts. Because counts were too low, about 18 rarely observed V segments, including chromosome 9 orphons, were left out of the earlier analysis of 500 to 750 of the donors. The sequencing pipeline was judged likely to have produced a cluster of highly shared sequence variants as a technical artifact. Correlated functional status among segregating V segments might reflect linkage disequilibrium, but an unknown experimental factor could not be ruled out. A later genetic analysis associated a missense DCLRE1C variant with V-gene and J-gene trimming of TCR beta chains, and an independent cohort replicated the association. Assigning TCR associations to individual alleles was difficult when HLA alleles, especially DR and DQ, strongly co-occurred. In a later analysis, TCR association rates were found to vary across HLA loci, with the most associated TCRs seen for DRB1 alleles and the fewest for HLA-C alleles. It was suggested by the authors that the approach could potentially be generalized to other disease states and immunological phenotypes.

Trimming costs V 6 bases and J 0 bases, and their ends lie 13 bases apart. Counted from cysteine to phenylalanine, this CDR3 has 15 amino acids. Of the read, only the CDR3 DNA is kept; its 45 bases are in frame from base 1. Reading the germline V gene (reference sequence) gives CDR1 SEHNR and CDR2 FQNEAQ. The method was the immunoSEQ multiplex PCR assay. A mixture of 60 forward primers for TCR Vbeta segments and 13 reverse primers for TCR Jbeta segments was used in the multiplex PCR. Amplification of the CDR3 region of rearranged TCR beta genes was performed with a multiplex PCR assay on genomic DNA. The amplified TCR beta libraries were sequenced on the Illumina HiSeq System as 87-base-pair reads. On the authors' methods: Across the 600 to 700 repertoires, a later analysis counted 80 million or so unique TCR beta chains, about 10 million of which were shared by at least two donors. A nearest-neighbor algorithm error-corrected the raw reads and collapsed the reads into unique sequences, merging closely related sequences to remove PCR and sequencing errors. V, D and J gene segments were assigned by aligning CDR3 sequences to IMGT reference sequences. For a sequence to be retained, at least a six-nucleotide match to both a V gene segment and a J gene segment was required. A rearrangement was called productive if the CDR3 had no stop codons and remained in frame with V and J, and every other rearrangement was called non-productive. Following IMGT convention, CDR3 was defined as the stretch from the second conserved V-encoded cysteine to the conserved J-encoded phenylalanine. The earlier analysis of about 560 of the donors excluded any sequence lacking an unambiguous match to a single V gene segment. An earlier analysis of almost 600 of the donors classified V segments as functional when productive rearrangements were above 56.7% and as segregating when the standard deviation between donors was above 5%. To diagnose cytomegalovirus status from the catalog of TCR beta chain sequences, a statistical classification framework was built. In a later analysis, TCR nucleotide sequences were compared against IMGT/GENE-DB human TR gene sequences so that V and J genes could be assigned. A later analysis assigned CDR3 sequences and most-parsimonious VDJ recombination scenarios with the TCRdist pipeline. A later analysis defined each TCR beta chain by its CDR3 amino acid sequence plus V-gene family, and excluded reads lacking a unique V-gene family. As a way to deal with suspected cross-contamination and a sequencing artifact, a later analysis dropped 450 to 600 nucleotide sequences that were highly shared and had low generation probability. For each public chain, a later analysis derived a clonal expansion index from normalized ranks of inferred template counts within each repertoire. Generation probabilities in a later analysis came from a VDJ recombination model fitted to out-of-frame rearrangements, and those results were checked against IGoR. Hypergeometric tests were used in a later analysis to score TCR-TCR, TCR-HLA and TCR-CMV co-occurrence, with a repertoire-size bias correction applied to the TCR pairs. False discovery rates were estimated in a later analysis by permuting HLA or CMV assignments 20 times. In a later analysis, co-occurring TCRs were grouped using DBSCAN, with TCRdist sequence similarity added in when clustering inside HLA-allele-positive subsets. For co-occurrence clustering, repertoires with fewer than 30,000 or more than 120,000 public chains were excluded, along with 5 or 6 repertoires with anomalous nucleotide sharing. The clones in this table, taken by TCRdb from immuneACCESS, are in-frame only. Not every clone is retained; where verified, under half of the shortfall comes from an unresolved V gene, and the cause of the rest is unknown. V and J calls and clone size are given by that table; D and trimming were obtained from the DNA. This sample lists about 140,000 clones; approximately 80% were detected once. The ten largest clones add up to over 1.5% of the sample.

Remarks on this clone: Its antigen remains unidentified. The input lacks base qualities; no much larger clone sits a single base away.

The cohort consisted of 650 to 700 healthy bone marrow donors. All cohort members were sampled while nominally healthy, although unrecorded immune exposures were likely present. The donor tested CMV seronegative and was one of the 352 seronegative cohort members. A peripheral blood sample was collected from each donor, and TCR beta sequencing was performed on peripheral blood mononuclear cells. Genomic DNA extraction from the blood cell samples was performed with the Qiagen DNeasy Blood Extraction Kit. Sequencing input: PBMCs. This receptor was taken from a man aged 35 to 55 in good health and CMV-seronegative. Recombination joined TRBV7-9 with TRBJ2-3; D gene: possibly TRBD2, on 6 matching bases. CDR3 reads: CASRPTSTSTDTQYF. The bases are TGTGCCAGCAGGCCTACTAGCACGAGCACAGATACGCAGTATTTT. Full variable domain (CDR3 extended with the reference TRBV7-9 and TRBJ2-3 proteins): DTGVSQNPRHKITKRGQNVTFRCDPISEHNRLYWYRQTLGQGPEFLTYFQNEAQLEKSRLLSDRFSAERPKGSFSTLEIQRTEQGDSAMYLCASRPTSTSTDTQYFGPGTRLTVL.